One and the same sample provided the 13 T cell receptor beta chains below, sequenced in a study of Ad26.COV2.S vaccination and SARS-CoV-2 variants. Measured with immunoSEQ multiplex PCR; TCRdb has only the in-frame clones, and not every one. The data hold 300,000 to 500,000 clones, with about nine tenths observed a single time. Described treatment: roughly 20 received Ad26.COV2.S at low or high dose, single or two shots; roughly 5 received placebo; per-sample allocation not given. Samples were taken on day 63 after the first vaccine or placebo injection. This specimen consisted of peripheral blood, obtained in a trial of Ad26.COV2.S vaccine versus placebo. These receptors were taken from a person aged 18-60 years who received the Ad26.COV2.S COVID-19 vaccine or a placebo.

This clone was counted many times. The chain carries TRBV5-6 and TRBJ1-6; D remains unclear. The germline gives CDR1 SGHDT, CDR2 YYEEEE. The CDR3 has 13 amino acids. Between the trimmed V and J ends, which lost 0 bases and 9 bases, there was a span of 7 bases. The CDR3 here is CASSLARGSPLHF. Written as DNA, the CDR3 is TGTGCCAGCAGCTTGGCTCGAGGTTCACCCCTCCACTTT.

The V call is TRBV6-5, the J call TRBJ1-3; D remains ambiguous. With 5 bases removed from V and 0 bases from J, the gap between germline ends came to 11 bases. The V gene's germline CDR1 is MNHEY and CDR2 SVGAGI. The CDR3 has 15 amino acids. This chain's CDR3 is CASSPQTPSGNTIYF. CDR3 DNA sequence: TGTGCCAGCAGTCCACAAACACCCTCTGGAAACACCATATATTTT.

The J gene is TRBJ1-6, the V gene TRBV12-3 or TRBV12-4, with a weak D call TRBD1 (6 bases). There are 12 residues in the CDR3. Trimming stripped 10 bases from V and 7 bases from J, with 11 bases between. The CDR3 DNA follows: TGTGCCACTCAAAGGGGGAATTCACCCCTCCACTTT. Translation: CATQRGNSPLHF.

This clone was observed a handful of times. This chain uses TRBV11-2 with TRBJ1-2; D is perhaps TRBD1 (5 bases). V lost 8 bases, J lost 1 base, and 14 bases lay in between. The germline CDR1 and CDR2 sequences are SGHAT and FQNNGV. CDR3 length: 14 amino acids. In DNA form, the CDR3 reads TGTGCCAGCCGTCCGTCGGGGGATAACTATGGCTACACCTTC. It specifies CASRPSGDNYGYTF.

J is TRBJ1-4 and V is TRBV4-1; D is unclear. The CDR3 is 14 residues long. The germline V gene encodes CDR1 MGHRA and CDR2 YSYEKL. V shed 6 bases and J shed 0 bases, with 8 bases lying between them. The CDR3 sequence is CASSGDATNEKLFF. CDR3 nucleotide sequence: TGCGCCAGCAGTGGGGATGCAACTAATGAAAAACTGTTTTTT.

The chain joins TRBV11-2 to TRBJ2-7; no clear D gene. V gave up 1 base and J gave up 6 bases, with 10 bases separating them. The CDR3 spans 13 residues. Germline CDR1 and CDR2: SGHAT and FQNNGV. The CDR3, as DNA: TGTGCCAGCAGCTTAGGGTTCCTCTTCGAGCAGTACTTC. Translation gives CASSLGFLFEQYF.

The chain uses TRBV2 and TRBJ1-5; no firm D call. V lost 6 bases to trimming and J lost 9 bases, with 9 bases between them. Germline V gene sequence: CDR1 SNHLY, CDR2 FYNNEI. The CDR3 length is 11 residues. CDR3 protein: CASREPGPQHF. In DNA, the CDR3 is TGTGCCAGCAGAGAGCCCGGGCCCCAGCATTTT.

As to this clone: This sample also contains other DNA sequences that code for the same CDR3. The chain uses TRBV18 and TRBJ1-5; D ambiguous. The CDR3 is made up of 12 amino acids. CDR1 and CDR2 from the germline V gene are KGHSH and LQKENI. V was shortened by 3 bases and J by 2 bases, with 2 bases between the two germline ends. The CDR3 loop is CASSPGNQPQHF. In DNA form, the CDR3 reads TGTGCCAGCTCACCGGGCAATCAGCCCCAGCATTTT.

This sequence joins TRBV13 and TRBJ2-1; 13 nucleotides align to TRBD2. Germline V gene sequence: CDR1 PRHDT, CDR2 FYEKMQ (reference sequence). The CDR3 has 16 residues. J lost 4 bases, V lost 5 bases, and 5 bases had no gene match. DNA for the CDR3: TGTGCCAGCAGCCCCGAGGGACTAGCGGGATACAATGAGCAGTTCTTC. Its translation is CASSPEGLAGYNEQFF.

The CDR3, as DNA: TGTGCCAGCAGCGATCAGGGACTGATGGGATTTACGCAGTATTTT. Amino acid sequence: CASSDQGLMGFTQYF. The gene calls are TRBV7-2 and TRBJ2-3; a weak D match, TRBD2 (6 bases). The CDR3 extends over 15 amino acids. Germline values: CDR1 SGHTA, CDR2 FQGNSA. The V end lost 5 bases, the J end lost 8 bases, and 20 bases lay between the germline ends.

Only a few counts were recorded for this clone. The chain carries TRBV3-1 (or the pseudogene TRBV3-2) and TRBJ1-6; no definite D call. V lost 0 bases and J lost 7, with 19 bases in between. There are 18 residues in the CDR3. Germline-derived CDR1 and CDR2 are LGHDT and YNNKEL (reference sequence). CDR3 sequence reads: CASSQDRTGMLGNSPLHF. The CDR3, as DNA: TGTGCCAGCAGCCAAGATCGTACGGGGATGCTGGGGAATTCACCCCTCCACTTT.

DNA for the CDR3: TGTGCCAGCAGTGACCCCCTCCTCCGGGACCTAAACACCGGGGAGCTGTTTTTT. Translation gives CASSDPLLRDLNTGELFF. The rearrangement links TRBV2 to TRBJ2-2; D is perhaps TRBD1 or TRBD2 (5 bases each). The CDR3 has 18 amino acids. Germline CDR1 SNHLY, CDR2 FYNNEI. Trimming took off 3 bases at V and 2 bases at J, with 19 bases between the two ends.

The CDR3 here is CAWSRTGRGNTIYF. In nucleotides, the CDR3 is TGTGCCTGGAGTAGAACAGGGAGAGGAAACACCATATATTTT. This chain connects TRBV30 to TRBJ1-3, with D perhaps matching TRBD1 (6 bases). V was clipped by 2 bases and J by 4 bases, with 12 bases between them. The CDR3 contains 14 residues. Germline V gives CDR1 GTSNPN, CDR2 SVGIG (reference sequence).